The 10 T cell receptor beta chains presented below share a single source sample, sequenced in a study of blood T cell repertoires in COVID-19. TCRdb's table, derived via immunoSEQ multiplex PCR, lists solely in-frame clones and lacks some. Of approximately 33,000 clones listed, roughly three quarters are singletons. The sequenced sample was peripheral blood. Receptor source: a man in his 70s with acute or convalescent COVID-19.

The chain is built from TRBV4-1 and TRBJ1-4; 7 positions match TRBD1. This CDR3 region has 16 residues. Looked up from germline, CDR1 is MGHRA and CDR2 is YSYEKL. J gave up 8 bases and V 0 bases, and 9 bases lay outside the gene matches. CDR3 protein: CASSQEVTGVGEKLFF. CDR3 bases: TGCGCCAGCAGCCAAGAGGTCACAGGGGTCGGCGAAAAACTGTTTTTT.

This clone was recorded a few times. The V and J genes are TRBV7-8 and TRBJ2-1; the match to TRBD1 covers 8 bases. J was trimmed by 8 bases and V by 2 bases; bases with no gene match: 14. Germline-derived CDR1 and CDR2 are SGHVS and FQNEAQ. CDR3 length: 17 residues. The CDR3 spells CASSLFPTGETFDEQFF. The CDR3 DNA follows: TGTGCCAGCAGCTTATTTCCGACAGGGGAAACGTTCGATGAGCAGTTCTTC. The whole variable domain, filled in from reference TRBV7-8 and TRBJ2-1, reads GAGVSQSPRYKVAKRGQDVALRCDPISGHVSLFWYQQALGQGPEFLTYFQNEAQLDKSGLPSDRFFAERPEGSVSTLKIQRTQQEDSAVYLCASSLFPTGETFDEQFFGPGTRLTVL.

The chain employs TRBV18 and TRBJ1-1; possible D gene TRBD1, 5 bases. The germline CDR1 and CDR2 sequences are KGHSH and LQKENI. V was cut by 2 bases and J by 0 bases, with 10 bases left in between. The CDR3 has 15 amino acids. CDR3 coding DNA: TGTGCCAGCTCACCAGGCAGGGAAATGAACACTGAAGCTTTCTTT. Protein sequence: CASSPGREMNTEAFF.

V is TRBV7-8 and J is TRBJ1-5; 11 bases are a match to TRBD1. Germline CDR1 reads SGHVS; CDR2 reads FQNEAQ. Trimming removed 5 bases from V and 6 bases from J; junction bases left unmatched: 12. There are 17 residues in the CDR3. CDR3 DNA: TGTGCCAGCAGCCTGCGGGACAGGGGGACGCCGGGTCAGCCCCAGCATTTT. This translates into CASSLRDRGTPGQPQHF.

This sequence joins TRBV6-2 or TRBV6-3 and TRBJ2-7, with 11 bases fitting TRBD1. V was pared by 6 bases and J by 6 bases, with 10 bases of the junction left unmatched. This CDR3 region has 15 residues. In germline, CDR1 is MNHEY, CDR2 SVGEGT. CDR3: CASSHRLDRGREQYF. In DNA, the CDR3 is TGTGCCAGCAGCCATCGGTTGGACAGGGGGCGCGAGCAGTACTTC.

The chain links TRBV27 to TRBJ2-3, with 7 positions matching TRBD1. The CDR3 runs 15 residues. The V gene's germline CDR1 is MNHEY and CDR2 SMNVEV (reference sequence). V shed 2 bases, J shed 2 bases, and the junction held 4 bases outside the gene matches. The CDR3 DNA reads TGTGCCAGCAGTTTACAACAGGGGTCCACAGATACGCAGTATTTT. The encoded protein is CASSLQQGSTDTQYF.

This chain joins TRBV28 and TRBJ1-1; 11 bases line up with TRBD1. The CDR3 is made up of 17 amino acids. CDR1 is MDHEN, CDR2 SYDVKM, per germline. V dropped 5 bases and J dropped 3; count of bases not matched to a gene: 11. The CDR3 protein is CASSTTDRGPEDTEAFF. The CDR3 region has the DNA TGTGCCAGCAGTACCACGGACAGGGGGCCTGAGGACACTGAAGCTTTCTTT.

The chain carries TRBV14 and TRBJ1-1; TRBD1 aligns across 12 bases. The CDR3 is made up of 15 amino acids. V gave up 5 bases and J gave up 4 bases; unmatched junction bases: 5. The germline CDR1 and CDR2 sequences are SGHDN and FVKESK. The CDR3 sequence: CASSRGTGGFTEAFF. CDR3 coding DNA: TGTGCCAGCAGCAGGGGGACAGGGGGCTTCACTGAAGCTTTCTTT.

This clone was seen just once. The rearrangement joins TRBV7-2 to TRBJ2-5; possible D gene TRBD2, 7 bases. This CDR3 has 14 residues. The germline CDR1 and CDR2 sequences are SGHTA and FQGNSA. With 4 bases removed from V and 3 bases from J, the gap between germline ends came to 12 bases. This CDR3 is CASSWGGQKETQYF. In DNA form, the CDR3 reads TGTGCCAGCAGCTGGGGGGGGCAAAAAGAGACCCAGTACTTC.

The rearrangement links TRBV5-5 to TRBJ1-2; 12 bases are shared with TRBD1. The CDR3 has 18 residues. Germline CDR1 and CDR2: SGHKS and YYEKEE (reference sequence). J was trimmed by 2 bases and V by 3 bases; bases with no gene match: 11. In nucleotides, the CDR3 is TGTGCCAGCAGCTCAGCAGGGGACAGGGGGCTGCTAAACTATGGCTACACCTTC. It codes for CASSSAGDRGLLNYGYTF.